This is a list of T cell receptor beta chains from one sample in a study of cytomegalovirus exposure and HLA in healthy donors. Some clones are missing from TCRdb's copy, which holds only in-frame ones; the method was immunoSEQ multiplex PCR. The data hold 90,000 or so clones, with more than 70% observed a single time. Material for sequencing was PBMCs. The source is a male donor in good health and CMV-seropositive. Both conserved end residues are trimmed from each CDR3. The D gene is left open where the match is weak.

CDR3	V	J	D
ASTRIAGYEQY	TRBV6-1	TRBJ2-7	TRBD2
ASSLEGLAGPEQY	TRBV11-2	TRBJ2-7	TRBD2
ASSLSGRAVYEQY	TRBV7-2	TRBJ2-7	TRBD2
ASSTGGQGSGNTIY	TRBV11-2	TRBJ1-3	TRBD1
ASQEQGRRQPQH	TRBV28	TRBJ1-5	TRBD1
ASRGQVSSYEQY	TRBV2	TRBJ2-7	TRBD1
ASSDGGIQETQY	TRBV10-1	TRBJ2-5	.
ASSRKGQGTNQPQH	TRBV19	TRBJ1-5	TRBD1
ASSVIQGTGYT	TRBV9	TRBJ1-2	TRBD1
ASSFGGLATNEKLF	TRBV28	TRBJ1-4	.
ASGTVATNEKLF	TRBV15	TRBJ1-4	.
ASSSLAGGNSYEQY	TRBV28	TRBJ2-7	TRBD2
ASSTRERTGRPDTQY	TRBV9	TRBJ2-3	TRBD1
ASSVRQGPEQF	TRBV5-1	TRBJ2-1	TRBD1
ASSLESGLMADTQY	TRBV7-6	TRBJ2-3	.
ASSPGLAGVYEQY	TRBV7-6	TRBJ2-7	TRBD2
ASSEWRANEKLF	TRBV2	TRBJ1-4	.
ALGQGPNEQY	TRBV30	TRBJ2-7	TRBD1
ASSFFERDRTDTQY	TRBV13	TRBJ2-3	TRBD2
ASSPGQGGNTQY	TRBV5-1	TRBJ2-3	.
ASGSPPGTLQF	TRBV12-5	TRBJ2-1	.
ASSDARSNQPQH	TRBV6-1	TRBJ1-5	.
ASSAGSPFYEQY	TRBV18	TRBJ2-7	.
ASSPQASGIPDTQY	TRBV18	TRBJ2-3	TRBD2
ASPQGAPLVSQETQY	TRBV25-1	TRBJ2-5	TRBD1
ASSRTGRSYNSPLH	TRBV27	TRBJ1-6	.
ASSPRLATSYEQY	TRBV14	TRBJ2-7	.